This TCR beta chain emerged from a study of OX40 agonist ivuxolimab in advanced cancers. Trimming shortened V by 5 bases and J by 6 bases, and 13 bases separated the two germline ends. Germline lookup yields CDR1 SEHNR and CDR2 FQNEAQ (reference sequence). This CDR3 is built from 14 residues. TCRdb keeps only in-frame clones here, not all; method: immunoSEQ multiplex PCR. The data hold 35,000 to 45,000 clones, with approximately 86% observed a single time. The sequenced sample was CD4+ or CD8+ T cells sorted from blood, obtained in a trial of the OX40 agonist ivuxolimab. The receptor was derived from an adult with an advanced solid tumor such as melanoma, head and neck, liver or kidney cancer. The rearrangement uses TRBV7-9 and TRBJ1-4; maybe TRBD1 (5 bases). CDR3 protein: CASSNRDRDEKLFF. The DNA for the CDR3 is TGTGCCAGCAGCAACCGGGACCGGGATGAAAAACTGTTTTTT.